The clone carrying this T cell receptor beta chain has a handful of counts. This sample is drawn from a study of T-cell memory formation after mild COVID-19. MiXCR, applied by TCRdb to the 5' RACE reads, yields one record per CDR3 protein. The sample consists of approximately 490,000 distinct CDR3 sequences, around 20% of them appearing once. The CDR3 totals 14 residues. Germline CDR1 SGHTA, CDR2 FQGNSA. Deletions cut 2 bases from V and 4 bases from J, with 11 bases between. This TCR came from an adult woman who had mild COVID-19 (a few samples of this study predate the infection). Cell type and time point are not known. This chain links TRBV7-2 with TRBJ1-1, with no clear D. The sequencing sample was made of PBMCs or a T cell subset sorted from them (not recorded which). The CDR3 region is CASSLIYESTEAFF. The CDR3 DNA follows: TGTGCCAGCAGCTTAATTTATGAGTCCACTGAAGCTTTCTTT.